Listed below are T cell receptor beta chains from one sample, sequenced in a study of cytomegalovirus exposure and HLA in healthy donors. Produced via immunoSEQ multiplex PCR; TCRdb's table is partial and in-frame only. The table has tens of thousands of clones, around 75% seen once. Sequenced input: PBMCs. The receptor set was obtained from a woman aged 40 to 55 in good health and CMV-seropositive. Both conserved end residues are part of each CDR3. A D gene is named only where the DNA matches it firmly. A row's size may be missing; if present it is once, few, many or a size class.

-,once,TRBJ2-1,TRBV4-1,CASSPLPGQNPHEQFF,TGCGCCAGCAGCCCCCTCCCGGGACAAAACCCTCATGAGCAGTTCTTC
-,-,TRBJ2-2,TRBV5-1,CASSLRRGELFF,TGCGCCAGCAGCTTGCGGCGGGGGGAGCTGTTTTTT
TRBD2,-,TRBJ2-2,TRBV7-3,CASSSLAGGPPGELFF,TGTGCCAGCAGCTCGCTAGCGGGAGGGCCCCCCGGGGAGCTGTTTTTT
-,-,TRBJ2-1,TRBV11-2,CASSSLQDYNEQFF,TGTGCCAGCAGCTCCCTGCAGGACTACAATGAGCAGTTCTTC
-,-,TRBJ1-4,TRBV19,CASRSSSTNEKLFF,TGTGCCAGTAGGAGTAGCTCAACTAATGAAAAACTGTTTTTT
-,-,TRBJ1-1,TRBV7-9,CSSSRGYTEAFF,TGTTCCAGCAGCCGAGGCTACACTGAAGCTTTCTTT
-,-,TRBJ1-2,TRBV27,CASSLWMGDYGYTF,TGTGCCAGCAGTTTATGGATGGGCGACTATGGCTACACCTTC
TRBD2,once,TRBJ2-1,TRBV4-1,CASSPGTSLDEQFF,TGCGCCAGCAGCCCCGGGACTAGCCTCGATGAGCAGTTCTTC
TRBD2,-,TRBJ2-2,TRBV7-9,CASSPPSGGNTGELFF,TGTGCCAGCAGCCCCCCTAGCGGGGGAAACACCGGGGAGCTGTTTTTT
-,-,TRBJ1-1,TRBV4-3,CASSQPLGRNTEAFF,TGCGCCAGCAGCCAACCCTTGGGCAGGAACACTGAAGCTTTCTTT
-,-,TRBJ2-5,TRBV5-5,CASSLGQVGETQYF,TGTGCCAGCAGCTTGGGGCAGGTGGGAGAGACCCAGTACTTC
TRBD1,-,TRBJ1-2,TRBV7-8,CASSSRQGRNYGYTF,TGTGCCAGCAGCTCCCGACAGGGAAGGAACTATGGCTACACCTTC
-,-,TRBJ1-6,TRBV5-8,CASSFDAYGVRSPLHF,TGTGCCAGCAGCTTTGATGCGTACGGGGTACGCTCACCCCTCCACTTT
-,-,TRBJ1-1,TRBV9,CASSVEGGRQNTEAFF,TGTGCCAGCAGCGTAGAAGGAGGGCGACAAAACACTGAAGCTTTCTTT
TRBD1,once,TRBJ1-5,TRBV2,CASSAPDRTGTAQPQHF,TGTGCCAGCAGTGCCCCTGACAGGACAGGGACAGCCCAGCCCCAGCATTTT
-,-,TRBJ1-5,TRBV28,CASSLLTGSWQPQHF,TGTGCCAGCAGTTTATTAACAGGGAGTTGGCAGCCCCAGCATTTT
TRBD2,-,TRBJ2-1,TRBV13,CASSFRTSGGSYNEQFF,TGTGCCAGCAGCTTCCGGACTAGCGGGGGATCCTACAATGAGCAGTTCTTC
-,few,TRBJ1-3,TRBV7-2,CASSLMAFGNTIYF,TGTGCCAGCAGCTTAATGGCCTTCGGAAACACCATATATTTT